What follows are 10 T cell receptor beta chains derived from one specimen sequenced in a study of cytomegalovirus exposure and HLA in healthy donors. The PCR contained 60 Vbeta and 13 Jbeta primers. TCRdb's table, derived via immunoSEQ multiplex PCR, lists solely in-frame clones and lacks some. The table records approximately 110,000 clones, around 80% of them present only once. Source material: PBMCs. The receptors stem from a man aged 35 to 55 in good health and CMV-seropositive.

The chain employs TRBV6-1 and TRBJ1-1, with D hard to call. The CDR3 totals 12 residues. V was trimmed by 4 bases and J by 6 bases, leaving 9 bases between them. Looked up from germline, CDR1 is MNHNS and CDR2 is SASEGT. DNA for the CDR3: TGTGCCAGCAGTGGGGTGGAGGCTGAAGCTTTCTTT. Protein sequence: CASSGVEAEAFF.

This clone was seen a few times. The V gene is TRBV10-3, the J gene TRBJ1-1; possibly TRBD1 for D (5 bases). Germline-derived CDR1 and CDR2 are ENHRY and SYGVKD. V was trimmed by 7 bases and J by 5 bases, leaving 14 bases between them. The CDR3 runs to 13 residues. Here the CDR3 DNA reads TGTGCCATCAAGGACACGGAGAGAACTGAAGCTTTCTTT. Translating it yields CAIKDTERTEAFF.

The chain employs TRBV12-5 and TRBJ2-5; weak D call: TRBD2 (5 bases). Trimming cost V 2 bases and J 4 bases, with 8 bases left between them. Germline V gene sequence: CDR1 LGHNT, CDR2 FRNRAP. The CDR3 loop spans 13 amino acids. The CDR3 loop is CASGLSGSETQYF. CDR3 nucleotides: TGTGCTAGTGGTTTGTCGGGATCAGAGACCCAGTACTTC.

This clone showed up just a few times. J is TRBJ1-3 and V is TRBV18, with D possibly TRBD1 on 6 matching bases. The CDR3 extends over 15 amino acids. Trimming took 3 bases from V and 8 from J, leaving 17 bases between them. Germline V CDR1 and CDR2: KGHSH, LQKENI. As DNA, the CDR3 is TGTGCCAGCTCACCGGGGACATCCGTTCGGGACACCATATATTTT. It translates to CASSPGTSVRDTIYF.

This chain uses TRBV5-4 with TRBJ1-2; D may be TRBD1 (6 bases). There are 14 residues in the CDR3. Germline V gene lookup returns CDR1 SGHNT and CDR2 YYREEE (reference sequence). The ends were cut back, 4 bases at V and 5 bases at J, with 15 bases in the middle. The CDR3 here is CASSPRGQNYGYTF. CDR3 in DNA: TGTGCCAGCAGCCCGAGAGGACAGAATTATGGCTACACCTTC.

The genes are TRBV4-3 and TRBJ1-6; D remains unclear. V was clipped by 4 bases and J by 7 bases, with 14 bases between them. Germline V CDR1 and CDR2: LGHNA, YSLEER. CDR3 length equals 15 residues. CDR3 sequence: CASSPQYGYNSPLHF. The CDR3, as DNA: TGCGCCAGCAGCCCACAGTATGGCTACAATTCACCCCTCCACTTT.

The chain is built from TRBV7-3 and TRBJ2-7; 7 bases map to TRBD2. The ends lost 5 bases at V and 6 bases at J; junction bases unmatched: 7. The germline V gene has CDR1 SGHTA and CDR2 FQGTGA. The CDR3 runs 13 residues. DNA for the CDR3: TGTGCCAGCAGCCTGGGACTACATCGCGAGCAGTACTTC. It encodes CASSLGLHREQYF. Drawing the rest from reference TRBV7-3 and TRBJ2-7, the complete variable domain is GAGVSQTPSNKVTEKGKYVELRCDPISGHTALYWYRQSLGQGPEFLIYFQGTGAADDSGLPNDRFFAVRPEGSVSTLKIQRTERGDSAVYLCASSLGLHREQYFGPGTRLTVT.

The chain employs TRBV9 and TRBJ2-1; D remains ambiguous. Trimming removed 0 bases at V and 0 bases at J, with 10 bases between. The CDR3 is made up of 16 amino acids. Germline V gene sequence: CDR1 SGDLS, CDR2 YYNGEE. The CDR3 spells CASSVDGQSSYNEQFF. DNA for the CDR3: TGTGCCAGCAGCGTAGATGGGCAAAGCTCCTACAATGAGCAGTTCTTC.

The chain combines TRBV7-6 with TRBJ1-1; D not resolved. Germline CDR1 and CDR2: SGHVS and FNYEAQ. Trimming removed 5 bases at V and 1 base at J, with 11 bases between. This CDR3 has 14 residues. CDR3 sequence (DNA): TGTGCCAGCAGCCTCAATAGCGGGAACACTGAAGCTTTCTTT. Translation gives CASSLNSGNTEAFF. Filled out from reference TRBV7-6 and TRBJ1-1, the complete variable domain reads GAGVSQSPRYKVTKRGQDVALRCDPISGHVSLYWYRQALGQGPEFLTYFNYEAQQDKSGLPNDRFSAERPEGSISTLTIQRTEQRDSAMYRCASSLNSGNTEAFFGQGTRLTVV.

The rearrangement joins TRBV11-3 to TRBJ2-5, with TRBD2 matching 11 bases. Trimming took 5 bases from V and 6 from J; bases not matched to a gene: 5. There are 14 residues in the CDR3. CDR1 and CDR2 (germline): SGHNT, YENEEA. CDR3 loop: CASSILAGGKTQYF. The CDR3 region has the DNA TGTGCCAGCAGCATCTTAGCGGGAGGGAAGACCCAGTACTTC.